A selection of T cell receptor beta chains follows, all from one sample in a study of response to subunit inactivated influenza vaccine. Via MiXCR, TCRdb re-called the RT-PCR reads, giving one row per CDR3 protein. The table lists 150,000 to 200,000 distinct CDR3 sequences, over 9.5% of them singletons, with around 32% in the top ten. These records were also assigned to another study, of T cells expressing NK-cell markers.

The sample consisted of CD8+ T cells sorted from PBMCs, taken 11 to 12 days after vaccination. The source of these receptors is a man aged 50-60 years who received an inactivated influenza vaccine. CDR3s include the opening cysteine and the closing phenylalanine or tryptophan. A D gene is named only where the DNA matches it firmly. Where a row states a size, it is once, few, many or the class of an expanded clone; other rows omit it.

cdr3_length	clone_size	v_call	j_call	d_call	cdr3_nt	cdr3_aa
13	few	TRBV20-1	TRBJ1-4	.	TGCAGTGCTAGTGTGGCAACTAATGAAAAACTGTTTTTT	CSASVATNEKLFF
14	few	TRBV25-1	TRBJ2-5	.	TGTGCCAGCAGCGCCATGGGCGGTCAAGAGACCCAGTACTTC	CASSAMGGQETQYF
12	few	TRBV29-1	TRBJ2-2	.	TGCAGCGCGACAGGGAACACCGGGGAGCTGTTTTTT	CSATGNTGELFF
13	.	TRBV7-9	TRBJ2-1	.	TGCGCCAGCAGCCCACCTCTGCTCAATGAGCAGTTCTTC	CASSPPLLNEQFF
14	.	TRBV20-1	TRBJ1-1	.	TGCAGTGCTAGCCCACAGAGCTTTGTGACTGAAGCTTTCTTT	CSASPQSFVTEAFF
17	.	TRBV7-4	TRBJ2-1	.	TGTGCCAGCAGCTTATGGATTTGGGGGGCCAACGACAATGAGCAGTTCTTC	CASSLWIWGANDNEQFF
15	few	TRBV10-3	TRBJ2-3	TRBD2	TGTGCCATCTCGCTAGCGGGGGAAGCGTTTTATCCGCAGTATTTT	CAISLAGEAFYPQYF
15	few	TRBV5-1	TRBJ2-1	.	TGCGCCAGCAGCTTGGTACCCGGCTCCTACAATGAGCAGTTCTTC	CASSLVPGSYNEQFF
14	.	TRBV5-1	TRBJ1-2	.	TGCGCCAGCAGCAGAACGGGCGTCTACTATGGCTACACCTTC	CASSRTGVYYGYTF
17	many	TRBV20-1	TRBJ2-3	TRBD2	TGCAGTGCTAGTACTCTATGGATAGCGGGAGGTGCAGATACGCAGTATTTT	CSASTLWIAGGADTQYF
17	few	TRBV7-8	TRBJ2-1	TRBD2	TGTGCCAGCAGCCCCCGGGGGGGGGGCTCCTCCTACAATGAGCAGTTCTTC	CASSPRGGGSSYNEQFF
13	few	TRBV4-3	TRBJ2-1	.	TGCGCCAGCAGCCAAATGCTGATCAATGAGCAGTTCTTC	CASSQMLINEQFF
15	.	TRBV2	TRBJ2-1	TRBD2	TGTGCCAGCAGTGAGAGCGGGGGGGCACCCAATGAGCAGTTCTTC	CASSESGGAPNEQFF
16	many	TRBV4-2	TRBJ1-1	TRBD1	TGTGCCAGCAGCCAGACTGTGACAGGGGGGAGCTCTGAAGCTTTCTTT	CASSQTVTGGSSEAFF
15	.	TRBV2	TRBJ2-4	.	TGTGCCAGCAGTGTGATTACGGAAGCCAAAAACATTCAGTACTTC	CASSVITEAKNIQYF
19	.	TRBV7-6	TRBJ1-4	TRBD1	TGTGCCAGCAGCTCAATACCGGGACAGGGGGAAGCATCTAATGAAAAACTGTTTTTT	CASSSIPGQGEASNEKLFF
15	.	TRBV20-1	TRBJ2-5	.	TGCAGTGCTAGGCCTTTGGTGGGGTACCAAGAGACCCAGTACTTC	CSARPLVGYQETQYF
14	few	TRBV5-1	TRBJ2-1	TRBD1	TGCGCCAGCAGCTTGGTAGGGGGCAGGGGTGAGCAGTTCTTC	CASSLVGGRGEQFF
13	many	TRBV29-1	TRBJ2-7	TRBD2	TGCAGCGTTGTGCTAGCGGGATCCTACGAGCAGTACTTC	CSVVLAGSYEQYF
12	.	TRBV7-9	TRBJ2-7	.	TGTGCCAGCGGAACAGGGACCTACGAGCAGTACTTC	CASGTGTYEQYF
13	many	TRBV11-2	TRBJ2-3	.	TGTGCCAGCAGCTTAACGGACACAGATACGCAGTATTTT	CASSLTDTDTQYF
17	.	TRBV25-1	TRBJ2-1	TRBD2	TGTGCCAGCAGTGAAGGACTAGCGGGTATCTCCTACAATGAGCAGTTCTTC	CASSEGLAGISYNEQFF
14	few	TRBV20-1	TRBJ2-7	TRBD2	TGCAGTACACCCAGGACTAGCCAACTCTACGAGCAGTACTTC	CSTPRTSQLYEQYF
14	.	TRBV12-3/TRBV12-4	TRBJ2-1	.	TGTGCCAGCAGTTTTAGCGGTTCAGGCGATGAGCAGTTCTTC	CASSFSGSGDEQFF
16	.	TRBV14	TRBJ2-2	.	TGTGCCAGCAGCGAAAGACTAGGGTGGAACACCGGGGAGCTGTTTTTT	CASSERLGWNTGELFF
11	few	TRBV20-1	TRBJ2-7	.	TGCAGTGCTAGTGCTAGCTACGAGCAGTACTTC	CSASASYEQYF
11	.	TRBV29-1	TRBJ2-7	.	TGCAGCGCGGACACCGCCTACGAGCAGTACTTC	CSADTAYEQYF
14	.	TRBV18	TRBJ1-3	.	TGTGCCAGCTCACCAGACGACAATGGAAACACCATATATTTT	CASSPDDNGNTIYF
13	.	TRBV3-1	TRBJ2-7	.	TGTGCCAGCAGCCAAGACCCGCTCTCTGAGCAGTACTTC	CASSQDPLSEQYF
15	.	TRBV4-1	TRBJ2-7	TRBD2	TGCGCCAGCAGCCAGGTGACTAGCGGGAGGGGTGAGCAGTACTTC	CASSQVTSGRGEQYF
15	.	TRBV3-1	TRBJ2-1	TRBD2	TGTGCCAGCAGCCAAGAACCTAGCGGGTACAATGAGCAGTTCTTC	CASSQEPSGYNEQFF
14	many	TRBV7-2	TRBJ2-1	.	TGTGCCAGCAGCCTGGGGCGAGTGGGAAATGAGCAGTTCTTC	CASSLGRVGNEQFF
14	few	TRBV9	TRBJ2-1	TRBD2	TGTGCCAGCAGCGTAGGGAGCGCGGGAGACGAGCAGTTCTTC	CASSVGSAGDEQFF
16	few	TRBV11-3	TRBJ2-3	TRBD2	TGTGCCAGCAGCTTAGATATAGCGGGAGTGGCAGATACGCAGTATTTT	CASSLDIAGVADTQYF
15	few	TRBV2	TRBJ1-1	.	TGTGCCAGCACCCCGTTGGACGGATCTATTATTGAAGCTTTCTTT	CASTPLDGSIIEAFF
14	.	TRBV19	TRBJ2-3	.	TGTGCCAGTAGTCCCCGGGACGCAGCTGATTTGAAGTATTTT	CASSPRDAADLKYF
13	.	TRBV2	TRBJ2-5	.	TGTGCCAGCAGTGACGGTAAAAAAGAGACCCAGTACTTC	CASSDGKKETQYF
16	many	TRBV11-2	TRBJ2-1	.	TGTGCCAGCAGATCAGGGAGGTTGAGCTCCTACAATGAGCAGTTCTTC	CASRSGRLSSYNEQFF
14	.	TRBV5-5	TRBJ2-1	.	TGTGCCAGCAGCATGGGAGGGGGAGACAGTGAGCAGTTCTTC	CASSMGGGDSEQFF
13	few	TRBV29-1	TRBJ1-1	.	TGCAGCGTTGATGACAGTCGGGACACTGAAGCTTTCTTT	CSVDDSRDTEAFF
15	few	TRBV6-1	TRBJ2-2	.	TGTGCCAGCAGTGACCTCACCGGACTTACCGGGGAGCTGTTTTTT	CASSDLTGLTGELFF
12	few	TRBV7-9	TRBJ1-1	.	TGTGCCAGCAGCTTCTTGGACACTGAAGCTTTCTTT	CASSFLDTEAFF
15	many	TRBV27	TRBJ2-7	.	TGTGCCAGCAGCCCTCTATTCGGGGGTAGGAACGAGCAGTACTTC	CASSPLFGGRNEQYF
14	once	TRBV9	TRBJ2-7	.	TGTGCCAGCAGCGTAGAAGGCTCCTCCTACGAGCAGTACTTC	CASSVEGSSYEQYF
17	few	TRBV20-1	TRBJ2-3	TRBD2	TGCAGTGCTCCCATGTTTTGGCGGGAGAGACTCTCCGATACGCAGTATTTT	CSAPMFWRERLSDTQYF